This record concerns one T cell receptor beta chain sequence. These data come from a study of brain metastases from non-small cell lung cancer. V was pared by 5 bases and J by 9 bases, with 19 bases between. CDR1 is LNHDA and CDR2 is SQIVND in the germline V gene (reference sequence). The CDR3 spans 14 residues. Clones were sequenced by immunoSEQ multiplex PCR, and TCRdb holds only the in-frame ones, with some missing. The table includes more than 1,200 clones, around 75% detected once. This receptor was taken from a donor at least 40 years old with non-small cell lung cancer. The V gene is TRBV19, the J gene TRBJ1-1; maybe TRBD1 (5 bases). Sequences were obtained from tumor-adjacent normal tissue. The CDR3 DNA is TGTGCCAGTAGTGGCCGGGACTTTGGGCGTCAAGCTTTCTTT. Translation gives CASSGRDFGRQAFF.